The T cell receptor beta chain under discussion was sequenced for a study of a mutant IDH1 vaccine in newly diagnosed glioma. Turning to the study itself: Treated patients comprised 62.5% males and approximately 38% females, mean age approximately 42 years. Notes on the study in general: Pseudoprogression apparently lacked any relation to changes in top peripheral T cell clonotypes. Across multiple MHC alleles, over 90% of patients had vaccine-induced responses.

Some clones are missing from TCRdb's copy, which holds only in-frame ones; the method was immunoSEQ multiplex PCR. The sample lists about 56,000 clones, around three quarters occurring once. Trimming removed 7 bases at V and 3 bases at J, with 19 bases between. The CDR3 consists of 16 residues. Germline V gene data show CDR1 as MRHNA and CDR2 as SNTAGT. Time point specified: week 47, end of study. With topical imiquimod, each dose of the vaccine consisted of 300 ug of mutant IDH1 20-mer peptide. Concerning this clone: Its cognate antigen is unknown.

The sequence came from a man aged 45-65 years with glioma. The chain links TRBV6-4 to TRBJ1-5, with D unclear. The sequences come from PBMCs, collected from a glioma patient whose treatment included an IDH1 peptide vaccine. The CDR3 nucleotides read TGTGCCAGCAATGAAGGGAGGGAGAGGCTCAATCAGCCCCAGCATTTT. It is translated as CASNEGRERLNQPQHF.